A single sample is the source of the 32 T cell receptor beta chains below, sequenced in a study of persistence of HIV-infected CD4 T cells. Cells were stimulated nonspecifically with anti-CD3/anti-CD28 magnetic beads. CD4+ T cells upregulating both CD40 ligand and CD69 were sorted as responding cells. Their cognate antigens are unknown. The libraries were made with immunoSEQ version 4 in survey mode. The repertoire was sequenced with immunoSEQ multiplex PCR; TCRdb's copy has only in-frame clones and lacks some. The data contain 35,000 to 45,000 clones, 87% of them seen just once; the ten biggest clones take up about 1.3%. The sample was CD4+ T cells sorted from PBMCs after approximately 18-hour stimulation, taken from a patient who received antiretroviral therapy. These receptors came from an adult man with HIV who was CMV-seropositive.

The chain couples TRBV6-5 to TRBJ1-5; D is uncertain. From germline, CDR1 is MNHEY and CDR2 SVGAGI. The CDR3 totals 14 residues. Between the trimmed V and J ends, which lost 2 bases and 4 bases, there was a span of 9 bases. CDR3 amino acids: CASSYGAGNQPQHF. For the CDR3, the DNA is TGTGCCAGCAGTTACGGTGCGGGGAATCAGCCCCAGCATTTT.

V usage is TRBV27 and J usage is TRBJ1-1, with D hard to call. The CDR3 has 14 amino acids. Germline assignment: CDR1 MNHEY and CDR2 SMNVEV (reference sequence). V lost 2 bases and J 6 bases, leaving 13 bases between the germline ends. This CDR3 is CASSLRVQGPEAFF. The CDR3 DNA follows: TGTGCCAGCAGTTTACGGGTCCAAGGCCCTGAAGCTTTCTTT.

The chain combines TRBV24-1 with TRBJ2-2; 10 bases fit TRBD2. The CDR3 has 17 amino acids. Looked up from germline, CDR1 is KGHDR and CDR2 is SFDVKD. With V trimmed by 2 bases and J by 2 bases, 4 bases remained unmatched. CDR3 sequence (DNA): TGTGCCACCAGTGATTCCCTAGCGGGAGCCAACACCGGGGAGCTGTTTTTT. This gives the protein CATSDSLAGANTGELFF.

V usage is TRBV28 and J usage is TRBJ2-3; 8 bases fit TRBD2. CDR3 length: 16 amino acids. With 4 bases clipped from V and 5 bases from J, the junction kept 11 bases outside the gene matches. CDR1 and CDR2 (germline): MDHEN, SYDVKM. CDR3 DNA sequence: TGTGCCAGCAGTTACGGGACCGCGGGGGGAGGAGATACGCAGTATTTT. This sequence encodes CASSYGTAGGGDTQYF. The whole variable domain, remainder taken from reference TRBV28 and TRBJ2-3, is DVKVTQSSRYLVKRTGEKVFLECVQDMDHENMFWYRQDPGLGLRLIYFSYDVKMKEKGDIPEGYSVSREKKERFSLILESASTNQTSMYLCASSYGTAGGGDTQYFGPGTRLTVL.

The V and J genes are TRBV5-1 and TRBJ2-3, with D possibly called TRBD1 or TRBD2 (5 bases each). V was trimmed by 1 base and J by 6 bases, leaving 9 bases between them. Germline lookup yields CDR1 SGHRS and CDR2 YFSETQ. The CDR3 totals 13 residues. This CDR3 reads CASSLMGEDTQYF. The CDR3 DNA reads as TGCGCCAGCAGCTTGATGGGGGAGGATACGCAGTATTTT. The entire variable domain, with the rest obtained from reference TRBV5-1 and TRBJ2-3, is as follows: KAGVTQTPRYLIKTRGQQVTLSCSPISGHRSVSWYQQTPGQGLQFLFEYFSETQRNKGNFPGRFSGRQFSNSRSEMNVSTLELGDSALYLCASSLMGEDTQYFGPGTRLTVL.

The chain employs TRBV27 and TRBJ2-1, with D perhaps matching TRBD1 (5 bases). V dropped 4 bases and J dropped 0 bases, with 22 bases sitting between them. This CDR3 has 19 amino acids. Germline-derived CDR1 and CDR2 are MNHEY and SMNVEV (reference sequence). CDR3 region: CASSSWARPDMSSYNEQFF. Here the CDR3 DNA reads TGTGCCAGCAGTTCTTGGGCCCGACCGGACATGAGCTCCTACAATGAGCAGTTCTTC.

The table lists this clone with a few counts. The V and J genes are TRBV6-5 and TRBJ1-5; D ambiguous. The CDR3 is made up of 16 amino acids. V gave up 4 bases and J gave up 6 bases, with 19 bases separating them. The germline V gene encodes CDR1 MNHEY and CDR2 SVGAGI. CDR3 DNA sequence: TGTGCCAGCAGTTCCGCTGTAGGAGGCCGGAGTCAGCCCCAGCATTTT. Its protein is CASSSAVGGRSQPQHF.

V usage is TRBV9 and J usage is TRBJ2-1; D may be TRBD2 (6 bases). Germline V CDR1 and CDR2: SGDLS, YYNGEE. The CDR3 consists of 15 residues. The ends were cut back, 4 bases at V and 1 base at J, with 12 bases in the middle. Here the CDR3 reads CASSPREKSYNEQFF. The CDR3 region has the DNA TGTGCCAGCAGCCCCCGGGAGAAATCCTACAATGAGCAGTTCTTC.

This clone has only a few counts. This chain uses TRBV18 with TRBJ1-5; D may be TRBD1 (6 bases). The V gene lost 6 bases and the J gene lost 3 bases, with 9 bases spanning the gap. This CDR3 has 13 residues. CDR1 is KGHSH and CDR2 is LQKENI in the germline V gene. The DNA for the CDR3 is TGTGCCAGCTCCCGGGACACCAATCAGCCCCAGCATTTT. It codes for CASSRDTNQPQHF. The full variable domain, rest sourced from reference TRBV18 and TRBJ1-5, is NAGVMQNPRHLVRRRGQEARLRCSPMKGHSHVYWYRQLPEEGLKFMVYLQKENIIDESGMPKERFSAEFPKEGPSILRIQQVVRGDSAAYFCASSRDTNQPQHFGDGTRLSIL.

The DNA of the CDR3 is TGTGCCAGTAGTACTCAGGGACTAGCGGCAACAGATACGCAGTATTTT. As protein: CASSTQGLAATDTQYF. The rearrangement uses TRBV19 and TRBJ2-3, with 11 bases aligning to TRBD2. Germline CDR1 and CDR2: LNHDA and SQIVND (reference sequence). V shed 4 bases and J 3 bases; nucleotides not matched to a gene: 6. The CDR3 extends over 16 amino acids.

V is TRBV4-1 and J is TRBJ1-2; TRBD1 aligns across 9 bases. Looked up from germline, CDR1 is MGHRA and CDR2 is YSYEKL. This CDR3 comprises 16 residues. V lost 1 base, J lost 2 bases, and 5 bases stayed unmatched. The CDR3 region has the DNA TGCGCCAGCAGCCAAGTTATCGGGACAGGGAACTATGGCTACACCTTC. Protein sequence: CASSQVIGTGNYGYTF.

This clone has just one count. The chain combines TRBV30 with TRBJ1-2, with D uncertain. V was pared by 0 bases and J by 2 bases, with 16 bases between. This CDR3 region has 16 residues. CDR1 is GTSNPN, CDR2 SVGIG, per germline (reference sequence). The CDR3 region is CAWSVPRATRNYGYTF. The CDR3 bases are TGTGCCTGGAGTGTACCGAGGGCGACAAGAAACTATGGCTACACCTTC.

V is TRBV25-1 and J is TRBJ1-1; 8 bases match TRBD1. Losses at the gene ends were 4 bases for V and 5 bases for J; bases not matched to a gene: 6. The CDR3 loop spans 14 amino acids. Germline V gives CDR1 MGHDK, CDR2 SYGVNS. CDR3 region: CASSVDRVRTEAFF. DNA for the CDR3: TGTGCCAGCAGTGTGGACAGGGTACGAACTGAAGCTTTCTTT.

Of note for this clone: Relative to the germline gene, one junction end is altered; a read error may explain this. The chain uses TRBV19 and TRBJ1-2; TRBD1 agrees at 9 bases. The CDR3 consists of 16 residues. Germline CDR1 and CDR2: LNHDA and SQIVND (reference sequence). The CDR3 loop is CASSTPRQGDSNGHTF. CDR3 nucleotides: TGTGCCAGTAGTACCCCGCGACAGGGGGACTCCAATGGCCACACCTTC.

The chain employs TRBV6-5 and TRBJ1-1; 9 bases align to TRBD1. Per the germline V gene, CDR1 is MNHEY and CDR2 is SVGAGI. There are 13 residues in the CDR3. V trimming: 8 bases; J trimming: 3 bases; junction bases outside the gene matches: 4. DNA of the CDR3: TGTGCCAGCCCCGGACAGGGGTACACTGAAGCTTTCTTT. It specifies CASPGQGYTEAFF.

In its sample, this clone was seen once. The chain couples TRBV4-1 to TRBJ1-2; the D is unclear. CDR1 and CDR2 from the germline V gene are MGHRA and YSYEKL. The CDR3 runs to 14 residues. Trimming cost V 0 bases and J 8 bases, with 13 bases left between them. The CDR3 DNA reads TGCGCCAGCAGCCAAGATCCCGGTTACATAGGCTACACCTTC. Amino acids: CASSQDPGYIGYTF.

This rearrangement joins TRBV14 to TRBJ1-6; 8 bases agree with TRBD1. This CDR3 has 14 amino acids. CDR1 and CDR2 (germline): SGHDN, FVKESK. The V gene end was trimmed by 4 bases and the J gene end by 7 bases; junction bases not matched to a gene: 3. The CDR3 DNA reads as TGTGCCAGCAGCCGGAGACAGGGGAATTCACCCCTCCACTTT. Translation gives CASSRRQGNSPLHF.

The chain recombines TRBV3-1 (or the pseudogene TRBV3-2) with TRBJ1-5; no clear D. This CDR3 is 15 amino acids long. V was pared by 0 bases and J by 2 bases, with 8 bases between. Looked up from germline, CDR1 is LGHDT and CDR2 is YNNKEL (reference sequence). CDR3: CASSQDGQRNQPQHF. CDR3 nucleotide sequence: TGTGCCAGCAGCCAAGACGGGCAGCGCAATCAGCCCCAGCATTTT.

This clone was recorded once. The chain couples TRBV5-1 to TRBJ1-2; D gene uncertain. The CDR3 runs 14 residues. The V and J ends lost 4 bases and 2 bases respectively, with 12 bases between them. Germline assignment: CDR1 SGHRS and CDR2 YFSETQ. CDR3 region: CASSKDVSNYGYTF. The CDR3 nucleotides read TGCGCCAGCAGCAAGGACGTCTCCAACTATGGCTACACCTTC.

This chain joins TRBV18 and TRBJ2-1; 12 positions agree with TRBD1. The CDR3 runs 15 residues. CDR1 and CDR2 (germline): KGHSH, LQKENI. V shed 11 bases and J 7 bases; nucleotides not matched to a gene: 12. The CDR3 bases are TGTGCCGGAAGGCCGGGACAGGGGGCTGGTAATGAGCAGTTCTTC. This encodes CAGRPGQGAGNEQFF.

The chain links TRBV6-5 to TRBJ2-7, with D possibly called TRBD1 or TRBD2 (6 bases each). The CDR3 is 15 residues long. V gave up 6 bases and J gave up 0 bases, with 15 bases separating them. The germline V gene encodes CDR1 MNHEY and CDR2 SVGAGI. This CDR3 is CASSPRWGASYEQYF. The CDR3 DNA follows: TGTGCCAGCAGCCCCCGTTGGGGGGCCTCCTACGAGCAGTACTTC.

CDR3 DNA: TGTGCCAGCAGCCAAGCTCCAGCCGGGACAGGGTCCCAAGAGACCCAGTACTTC. Translated, it gives CASSQAPAGTGSQETQYF. The chain recombines TRBV4-2 with TRBJ2-5; 9 bases are shared with TRBD1. V lost 1 base and J lost 1; bases outside the gene matches: 10. CDR3 length: 18 amino acids. CDR1 LGHNA and CDR2 YNFKEQ come from the germline V gene.

CDR3 DNA: TGTGCCAGCAGCGGTCTTTGGGGGGGCTCTGAAGCTTTCTTT. The encoded protein is CASSGLWGGSEAFF. The chain carries TRBV3-1 (or the pseudogene TRBV3-2) and TRBJ1-1; D might be TRBD1 (6 bases). The CDR3 is 14 residues long. V lost 5 bases to trimming and J lost 6 bases, with 16 bases between them. CDR1 is LGHDT, CDR2 YNNKEL, per germline (reference sequence).

The chain is built from TRBV6-4 and TRBJ2-4; D remains unclear. From germline, CDR1 is MRHNA and CDR2 SNTAGT. V lost 2 bases and J lost 0, with 11 bases in between. The CDR3 runs to 16 residues. CDR3 nucleotides: TGTGCCAGCAGTGACAAGACAAGACTAGCCAAAAACATTCAGTACTTC. Its protein is CASSDKTRLAKNIQYF.

The chain carries TRBV7-2 and TRBJ2-2, with a tentative D call TRBD2 (7 bases). The CDR3 contains 14 residues. Looked up from germline, CDR1 is SGHTA and CDR2 is FQGNSA. V lost 4 bases to trimming and J lost 5 bases, with 11 bases between them. In DNA form, the CDR3 reads TGTGCCAGCAGCTCCAGGGGAGGGACCGGGGAGCTGTTTTTT. Translated, it gives CASSSRGGTGELFF.

This sequence joins TRBV19 and TRBJ1-5, with D maybe TRBD1 (6 bases). Germline values: CDR1 LNHDA, CDR2 SQIVND (reference sequence). The CDR3 runs 15 residues. V shed 1 base and J shed 6 bases, with 13 bases lying between them. The CDR3 region is CASSIGEGGFQPQHF. The CDR3 DNA reads TGTGCCAGTAGTATAGGGGAAGGGGGGTTTCAGCCCCAGCATTTT.

V and J are TRBV6-5 and TRBJ2-7; no clear D. The CDR3 is 13 residues long. Trimming stripped 8 bases from V and 5 bases from J, with 16 bases between. Germline-derived CDR1 and CDR2 are MNHEY and SVGAGI. This CDR3 is CASVRLLQHEQYF. CDR3 coding DNA: TGTGCCAGCGTGAGACTTCTGCAACACGAGCAGTACTTC.

The V and J genes are TRBV7-8 and TRBJ2-7; D ambiguous. Trimming stripped 2 bases from V and 2 bases from J, with 13 bases between. The length of the CDR3 is 15 residues. CDR1 and CDR2 from the germline V gene are SGHVS and FQNEAQ. DNA of the CDR3: TGTGCCAGCAGCTTATACTCGCGGAGTCCCTACGAGCAGTACTTC. Encoded protein: CASSLYSRSPYEQYF.

V is TRBV5-4 and J is TRBJ1-4, with 7 bases identical to TRBD1. J lost 5 bases, V lost 4 bases, and 5 bases had no gene match. This CDR3 has 14 amino acids. The germline CDR1 and CDR2 sequences are SGHNT and YYREEE (reference sequence). The CDR3 coding sequence is TGTGCCAGCAGCCCGACAGGGCGGAATGAAAAACTGTTTTTT. Translated, it gives CASSPTGRNEKLFF.

V is TRBV30 and J is TRBJ1-3, with D uncertain. CDR1 and CDR2 from the germline V gene are GTSNPN and SVGIG (reference sequence). This CDR3 region has 15 residues. Trimming pared 0 bases from V and 2 bases from J, leaving 11 bases between. The chain's CDR3 is CAWSVNRVTGNTIYF. The CDR3 DNA reads TGTGCCTGGAGTGTAAATAGAGTTACTGGAAACACCATATATTTT.

The J gene is TRBJ2-7, the V gene TRBV2, with D perhaps TRBD1 (5 bases). Germline V gives CDR1 SNHLY, CDR2 FYNNEI. This CDR3 has 14 amino acids. V lost 2 bases, J lost 3 bases, and 11 bases lay in between. This chain's CDR3 is CASSERGGVYEQYF. In nucleotides, the CDR3 is TGTGCCAGCAGTGAAAGGGGCGGTGTCTACGAGCAGTACTTC.

The table lists this clone with a few counts. The gene calls are TRBV6-5 and TRBJ2-7; TRBD1 aligns across 10 bases. The CDR3 contains 15 residues. J gave up 2 bases and V 2 bases, and 3 bases lay outside the gene matches. Germline CDR1 and CDR2: MNHEY and SVGAGI. The CDR3 bases are TGTGCCAGCAGTTACAGGGACAGGGGTACCTACGAGCAGTACTTC. This encodes CASSYRDRGTYEQYF.